This TCR beta chain was observed in a study of blood T cell repertoires in COVID-19. Trimming stripped 2 bases from V and 7 bases from J, with 21 bases between. This CDR3 is 15 amino acids long. Germline CDR1 is SQVTM and CDR2 is ANQGSEA. TCRdb keeps only in-frame clones here, not all; method: immunoSEQ multiplex PCR. The sample gives about 54,000 clones, about nine tenths of which show up once; just under 8.5% is in the top ten. This sequence was found in a woman between 40 and 50 years old with active COVID-19. The chain links TRBV29-1 to TRBJ2-7; possibly TRBD2 for D (5 bases). Sample: peripheral blood. CDR3 sequence: CSVESLSVGSGEQYF. The CDR3 region has the DNA TGCAGCGTTGAATCTCTTTCGGTGGGGTCGGGGGAGCAGTACTTC.